This T cell receptor beta chain was sequenced for a study of blood T cell repertoires in COVID-19. J was trimmed by 0 bases and V by 6 bases; bases with no gene match: 4. This CDR3 contains 14 residues. The germline CDR1 and CDR2 sequences are MNHEY and SVGAGI. Per the original data handling: Nucleated cell number was recorded as an estimate derived from reference gene primer amplification. Sequencing used immunoSEQ multiplex PCR; TCRdb keeps in-frame clones, though not all of them. That table furnishes V, J and clone size, whereas the DNA furnished D and trimming. Of 150,000 or so clones in the sample, 70% to 80% were seen once.

The sequenced sample was peripheral blood. The chain employs TRBV6-5 and TRBJ2-7, with 8 bases lining up with TRBD1. The origin of this receptor is a woman in her fifties or sixties with COVID-19, enrolled during active disease. The CDR3 sequence is CASRDRASSYEQYV. CDR3 sequence (DNA): TGTGCCAGCAGGGACAGGGCCAGCTCCTACGAGCAGTACGTC.